This T cell receptor (beta chain) was retrieved from a study of blood T cell repertoires in COVID-19. Per the authors' pipeline: Cell counts per sample came from amplifying reference gene primers. Assay: immunoSEQ multiplex PCR; the TCRdb copy retains only in-frame clones and omits some. The DNA was the basis for D and trimming; V, J and clone size are from that table. The data contain some 370,000 clones, roughly 80% of them singletons. Participants came from roughly 24 US areas, aged roughly 18 to 90 years. Cohort 3 donors counted as recovered after two negative PCRs, clearance, or resolved symptoms. Sequenced: PBMCs or T cells enriched from blood (not recorded which). The sequence derives from a woman aged 45-59 years who had recovered from COVID-19.

The CDR3 DNA follows: TGTGCCAGCAGCCGCACCAGCAAGGGGGACTATGGCTACACCTTC. Encoded protein: CASSRTSKGDYGYTF. The chain recombines TRBV5-5 with TRBJ1-2; D is possibly TRBD1 (6 bases). From germline, CDR1 is SGHKS and CDR2 YYEKEE (reference sequence). The CDR3 covers 15 residues. Trimming removed 4 bases from V and 3 bases from J, with 16 bases in between.